This T cell receptor (beta chain) was recovered during a study of control samples from healthy donors and cancer patients. This CDR3 has 17 amino acids. Germline V lookup: CDR1 SGHRS, CDR2 YFSETQ. V lost 0 bases, J lost 4 bases, and 8 bases stayed unmatched. The data were produced by immunoSEQ multiplex PCR, yet TCRdb's version contains in-frame clones alone and is incomplete. Here the sample spans around 100,000 clones, around 88% being singletons. The V and J genes are TRBV5-1 and TRBJ2-3, with TRBD2 identical over 10 bases. The TCR originated in a man between 25 and 39 years old in good health. Input material: blood. The CDR3 region has the DNA TGCGCCAGCAGCTTGGAAGCTAGCGGGAGTTCCCCAGATACGCAGTATTTT. Translation gives CASSLEASGSSPDTQYF. The variable domain in full, completed from reference TRBV5-1 and TRBJ2-3, reads KAGVTQTPRYLIKTRGQQVTLSCSPISGHRSVSWYQQTPGQGLQFLFEYFSETQRNKGNFPGRFSGRQFSNSRSEMNVSTLELGDSALYLCASSLEASGSSPDTQYFGPGTRLTVL.